The next 24 T cell receptor beta chains were all read from a single sample in a study of Graves' ophthalmopathy and Graves' hyperthyroidism. Investigators amplified TCR beta CDR3 regions from RNA transcripts. Second-round multiplex PCR followed a first-round RT-PCR using HTBI primers. TCRdb re-analysed the multiplex PCR reads in MiXCR, keeping a single row per CDR3 protein. The table lists a few hundred thousand distinct CDR3 sequences, just over 15% of them singletons. The sequenced sample was peripheral blood. The receptors were sampled from a woman between 18 and 29 years old with stable Graves' hyperthyroidism.

This clonotype was seen many times. The chain uses TRBV9 and TRBJ1-6; D possibly corresponds to TRBD1 (5 bases). Germline lookup yields CDR1 SGDLS and CDR2 YYNGEE. Trimming removed 1 base from V and 10 bases from J, with 9 bases in between. This CDR3 has 13 residues. The CDR3 DNA is TGTGCCAGCAGCGTAACCAGGGTCTCACCCCTCCACTTT. As protein: CASSVTRVSPLHF.

This clonotype was observed a few times. The V gene is TRBV5-5, the J gene TRBJ2-7, with TRBD1 matching over 7 bases. After removal of 4 bases from V and 4 bases from J, the junction contained 5 bases not matched to a gene. Germline loops: CDR1 SGHKS, CDR2 YYEKEE (reference sequence). The CDR3 is 13 residues long. The CDR3 sequence: CASSPGQTYEQYF. The CDR3 region has the DNA TGTGCCAGCAGCCCGGGACAGACGTACGAGCAGTACTTC.

In its sample, this clonotype was seen a few times. A much larger clone lies a single base off, so this may be a read error. The chain is built from TRBV6-5 and TRBJ1-1; 9 positions match TRBD1. Germline V gives CDR1 MNHEY, CDR2 SVGAGI. The length of the CDR3 is 14 residues. CDR3 amino acids: CASSYYRGRTEACF. The CDR3 DNA follows: TGTGCCAGCAGTTACTACAGGGGGCGGACTGAAGCTTGCTTT.

This clonotype was recorded at least ten times. The chain couples TRBV3-1 to TRBJ2-5; tentative D call: TRBD1 (6 bases). This CDR3 has 15 amino acids. Between the trimmed V and J ends, which lost 0 bases and 2 bases, there was a span of 10 bases. Germline assignment: CDR1 LGHDT and CDR2 YNNKEL (reference sequence). CDR3 region: CASSQDGTPQETQYF. The DNA for the CDR3 is TGTGCCAGCAGCCAAGATGGGACACCGCAAGAGACCCAGTACTTC.

At least ten counts were recorded for this clonotype. The chain carries TRBV20-1 and TRBJ2-6, with D hard to call. V dropped 2 bases and J dropped 0 bases, with 5 bases sitting between them. The CDR3 sequence is 14 residues long. CDR1 DFQATT and CDR2 SNEGSKA come from the germline V gene (reference sequence). Here the CDR3 DNA reads TGCAGTGCTAGACAGAGCTCTGGGGCCAACGTCCTGACTTTC. Translating it yields CSARQSSGANVLTF.

The rearrangement joins TRBV24-1 to TRBJ2-2, with TRBD1 as a possible D gene (5 bases). The CDR3 covers 15 residues. V was trimmed by 3 bases and J by 4 bases, leaving 11 bases between them. CDR1 KGHDR and CDR2 SFDVKD come from the germline V gene. The CDR3 loop reads CATSDRGLLTGELFF. CDR3 coding DNA: TGTGCCACCAGTGATAGGGGTTTACTCACCGGGGAGCTGTTTTTT.

This clonotype has ten or more counts. V is TRBV24-1 and J is TRBJ2-5, with 7 bases aligning to TRBD1. The J segment lost 2 bases and the V segment lost 4 bases, leaving 6 bases of the junction unmatched. The CDR3 contains 15 residues. The germline V gene encodes CDR1 KGHDR and CDR2 SFDVKD. The CDR3 reads CATSDTRDRQETQYF. The CDR3 coding sequence is TGTGCCACCAGTGACACCCGGGACAGACAAGAGACCCAGTACTTC.

This clonotype was observed many times. V and J are TRBV12-3 or TRBV12-4 and TRBJ1-1, with unresolved D. The CDR3 has 14 residues. Trimming took 2 bases from V and 6 from J, leaving 13 bases between them. The CDR3 is CASSLPIGSAEAFF. The CDR3 DNA is TGTGCCAGCAGTTTACCGATTGGAAGTGCTGAAGCTTTCTTT.

This clonotype is a singleton in its sample. The CDR3 region has the DNA TGTGCCAGCAGTGATTTCAGGGCCGGTTACGAGCAGTACTTC. This gives the protein CASSDFRAGYEQYF. V gene TRBV6-4 combines with J gene TRBJ2-7, with D maybe TRBD1 (5 bases). The CDR3 extends over 14 amino acids. Trimming stripped 3 bases from V and 4 bases from J, with 13 bases between. Germline CDR1 is MRHNA and CDR2 is SNTAGT.

This clonotype was seen repeatedly, ten times or more. This sequence joins TRBV7-8 and TRBJ2-5, with unresolved D. V lost 5 bases, J lost 2 bases, and 9 bases lay in between. The CDR3 has 13 amino acids. Germline V gene sequence: CDR1 SGHVS, CDR2 FQNEAQ. The CDR3 DNA reads TGTGCCAGCAGCGAAGGGAAACAAGAGACCCAGTACTTC. The encoded protein is CASSEGKQETQYF. The complete variable domain, with remaining parts taken from reference TRBV7-8 and TRBJ2-5, reads GAGVSQSPRYKVAKRGQDVALRCDPISGHVSLFWYQQALGQGPEFLTYFQNEAQLDKSGLPSDRFFAERPEGSVSTLKIQRTQQEDSAVYLCASSEGKQETQYFGPGTRLLVL.

This clonotype was seen ten or more times. The chain employs TRBV20-1 and TRBJ2-5, with 12 nucleotides matching TRBD2. Germline assignment: CDR1 DFQATT and CDR2 SNEGSKA (reference sequence). The CDR3 extends over 16 amino acids. The trim removed 3 bases at V and 4 bases at J, leaving 9 bases unmatched. The CDR3 coding sequence is TGCAGTGCTAGTAAGCTAGCGGGGGGGCCAGCAGAGACCCAGTACTTC. Amino acid sequence: CSASKLAGGPAETQYF.

This clonotype was seen ten or more times. Sequence at one end of the junction differs from germline and may be a read error. This chain joins TRBV24-1 and TRBJ1-2; D remains ambiguous. There are 13 residues in the CDR3. The germline CDR1 and CDR2 sequences are KGHDR and SFDVKD. CDR3 in amino acids: CAASALGGYGYTF. In DNA form, the CDR3 reads TGTGCCGCCAGTGCCTTGGGCGGATATGGCTACACCTTC.

The sample holds many counts of this clonotype. CDR3 nucleotide sequence: TGTGCCAGCAGCTTAGGGGGGTACAGGGGGAGACGGACTGAAGCTTTCTTT. Translated, it gives CASSLGGYRGRRTEAFF. V gene TRBV11-3 combines with J gene TRBJ1-1; 8 bases are a match to TRBD1. This CDR3 comprises 17 residues. Trimming removed 1 base from V and 5 bases from J; junction bases left unmatched: 12. From germline, CDR1 is SGHNT and CDR2 YENEEA.

A word on this clonotype: Possible read error: a much larger clone is one base away. The CDR3 end shows no conserved phenylalanine or tryptophan, and so a read error is likely. The chain employs TRBV27 and TRBJ1-1; 7 nucleotides match TRBD1. The CDR3 loop spans 13 amino acids. Germline V CDR1 and CDR2: MNHEY, SMNVEV (reference sequence). The ends lost 3 bases at V and 6 bases at J; junction bases unmatched: 4. CDR3 nucleotide sequence: TGTGCCAGCAGTTTCCGGCAGGGGGCTGAAGCTTTCCTT. Translating gives CASSFRQGAEAFL.

This clonotype was counted at least ten times. The chain couples TRBV2 to TRBJ1-2; D possibly corresponds to TRBD1 (6 bases). CDR1 and CDR2 (germline): SNHLY, FYNNEI. The CDR3 spans 13 residues. Deletions cut 8 bases from V and 7 bases from J, with 17 bases between. This CDR3 is CASQQGPSAGYTF. CDR3 nucleotides: TGTGCCAGCCAACAGGGCCCTTCTGCTGGCTACACCTTC.

This clonotype was observed at least ten times. The chain links TRBV11-2 to TRBJ2-7; D unclear. Deletions cut 0 bases from V and 4 bases from J, with 10 bases between. CDR1 SGHAT and CDR2 FQNNGV come from the germline V gene. This CDR3 contains 14 residues. The CDR3 here is CASSLDTPSYEQYF. The CDR3, as DNA: TGTGCCAGCAGCTTAGATACCCCATCATACGAGCAGTACTTC.

This clonotype appeared a few times. V and J are TRBV19 and TRBJ2-3; D call uncertain. Between the trimmed V and J ends, which lost 5 bases and 6 bases, there was a span of 6 bases. The CDR3 spans 11 residues. Germline CDR1 reads LNHDA; CDR2 reads SQIVND (reference sequence). DNA for the CDR3: TGTGCCAGTAGTGATCGGGATACGCAGTATTTT. This gives the protein CASSDRDTQYF.

Ten or more counts support this clonotype. V gene TRBV7-2 combines with J gene TRBJ1-2; TRBD1 aligns across 7 bases. Germline V gene sequence: CDR1 SGHTA, CDR2 FQGNSA. Germline trimming cut 5 bases from V and 8 bases from J; bases unmatched to any gene: 8. This CDR3 has 13 residues. The CDR3 DNA reads TGTGCCAGCAGCCCCCGACAGGGAGCCGGCTACACCTTC. Its protein is CASSPRQGAGYTF.

For this clonotype: Since a much larger clone is just one base distant, this may be a read error. For the CDR3, the DNA is TGTGCCAGCAGTAATCGGACAGCGAACACTGAAGCTTTCTTT. It is translated as CASSNRTANTEAFF. V and J are TRBV2 and TRBJ1-1; maybe TRBD1 (6 bases). V was trimmed by 5 bases and J by 1 base, leaving 11 bases between them. The CDR3 has 14 residues. Looked up from germline, CDR1 is SNHLY and CDR2 is FYNNEI.

This clonotype was counted at least ten times. The V and J genes are TRBV11-2 and TRBJ2-7, with 13 bases aligning to TRBD2. This CDR3 is built from 17 residues. Germline CDR1 reads SGHAT; CDR2 reads FQNNGV. The V gene end was trimmed by 5 bases and the J gene end by 2 bases; junction bases not matched to a gene: 9. CDR3 nucleotide sequence: TGTGCCAGCAGCCCAAGACTAGCGGGGGGTCAACCCTACGAGCAGTACTTC. Amino acid sequence: CASSPRLAGGQPYEQYF.

This clonotype was counted ten times or more. V is TRBV7-3 and J is TRBJ2-2; 8 bases agree with TRBD2. Germline assignment: CDR1 SGHTA and CDR2 FQGTGA. This CDR3 comprises 14 residues. Trimming at V came to 2 bases and at J to 6 bases, leaving 2 bases not matched to a gene. The CDR3 region has the DNA TGTGCCAGCAGCTTAGCGGGGGGATCCGGGGAGCTGTTTTTT. This gives the protein CASSLAGGSGELFF.

This clonotype was picked up a small number of times. This sequence joins TRBV19 and TRBJ1-6, with TRBD1 as a possible D gene (5 bases). The CDR3 consists of 16 residues. Germline CDR1 LNHDA, CDR2 SQIVND (reference sequence). With 4 bases removed from V and 5 bases from J, the gap between germline ends came to 15 bases. CDR3 DNA: TGTGCCAGTAGTACCCCGGGGCCCGGCCATAATTCACCCCTCCACTTT. Its translation is CASSTPGPGHNSPLHF. The complete variable domain, with remaining parts taken from reference TRBV19 and TRBJ1-6, reads DGGITQSPKYLFRKEGQNVTLSCEQNLNHDAMYWYRQDPGQGLRLIYYSQIVNDFQKGDIAEGYSVSREKKESFPLTVTSAQKNPTAFYLCASSTPGPGHNSPLHFGNGTRLTVT.

This clonotype showed up many times. The gene calls are TRBV13 and TRBJ1-1, with 7 bases matching TRBD1. This CDR3 spans 16 amino acids. The ends lost 1 base at V and 1 base at J; junction bases unmatched: 6. Per germline, CDR1 PRHDT and CDR2 FYEKMQ (reference sequence). CDR3 region: CASSLAQGVRNTEAFF. CDR3 DNA: TGTGCCAGCAGCTTAGCCCAGGGGGTACGGAACACTGAAGCTTTCTTT.

This clonotype was recorded a few times. The chain links TRBV7-3 to TRBJ1-1, with D unresolved. The CDR3 spans 16 residues. Germline V gene lookup returns CDR1 SGHTA and CDR2 FQGTGA. The germline V and J ends were trimmed by 0 bases and 2 bases, with 13 bases remaining between them. In nucleotides, the CDR3 is TGTGCCAGCAGCTTAACGGGTGGCTTGTCCAACACTGAAGCTTTCTTT. The encoded protein is CASSLTGGLSNTEAFF.